Sequencing of this T cell receptor beta chain was carried out in a study of control samples from healthy donors and cancer patients. The CDR3 spans 14 residues. V lost 1 base and J 5 bases, leaving 6 bases between the germline ends. The germline CDR1 and CDR2 sequences are SEHNR and FQNEAQ (reference sequence). Sequencing used immunoSEQ multiplex PCR; TCRdb keeps in-frame clones, though not all of them. The sample has 150,000 to 200,000 clones; roughly 90% are singletons. The sample was blood. The chain recombines TRBV7-9 with TRBJ1-6; D remains unclear. The clonotype originates from a man aged 25 to 40 in good health. The CDR3 DNA reads TGTGCCAGCAGCTTAGTTCAAAATAATTCACCCCTCCACTTT. Its translation: CASSLVQNNSPLHF.